This T cell receptor (beta chain) came from a study of post-analysis software for immune sequencing data. This clonotype has just a few counts. Its antigen remains unidentified. Built from TCR beta cDNA, the libraries had unique molecular identifiers in them. TCRdb called the PCR reads again in MiXCR, with one record for every CDR3 protein. The sample records about 560,000 distinct CDR3 sequences, about 40% being singletons. The CDR3 is 16 amino acids. Per germline, CDR1 SGHRS and CDR2 YFSETQ. The trim removed 4 bases at V and 6 bases at J, leaving 12 bases unmatched. Whole-study findings and limits: Patients had higher frequencies than controls of roughly 5 TRBV segments, including TRBV5-6, TRBV5-1 and TRBV20-1.

The rearrangement links TRBV5-1 to TRBJ2-1; 8 nucleotides match TRBD2. Material: blood. This receptor was obtained from a girl aged 10 to 17 with multiple sclerosis. The CDR3 nucleotides read TGCGCCAGCAGCCCATCCTCAGGGGCGGGAGGCAATGAGCAGTTCTTC. Protein product: CASSPSSGAGGNEQFF.